One T cell receptor beta chain is described in this entry. The data were obtained in a study of T cells after yellow fever vaccination. V was pared by 6 bases and J by 1 base, with 20 bases between. The CDR3 contains 17 residues. The germline V gene encodes CDR1 LNHDA and CDR2 SQIVND (reference sequence). TCRdb reprocessed the 5' RACE reads with MiXCR, giving one entry per CDR3 protein. The data show approximately 250,000 distinct CDR3 sequences, roughly 5% seen once. The source material was CD4+ T cells sorted from PBMCs, sampled on the day of the yellow fever booster vaccination. The chain carries TRBV19 and TRBJ2-3; possible D gene TRBD2, 6 bases. The sequence came from a man between 18 and 29 years old who received the YFV17D yellow fever vaccine. In DNA, the CDR3 is TGTGCCAGTAGGCCTCTCGCCGCGGGGCTCGGCACAGATACGCAGTATTTT. Its protein product is CASRPLAAGLGTDTQYF.